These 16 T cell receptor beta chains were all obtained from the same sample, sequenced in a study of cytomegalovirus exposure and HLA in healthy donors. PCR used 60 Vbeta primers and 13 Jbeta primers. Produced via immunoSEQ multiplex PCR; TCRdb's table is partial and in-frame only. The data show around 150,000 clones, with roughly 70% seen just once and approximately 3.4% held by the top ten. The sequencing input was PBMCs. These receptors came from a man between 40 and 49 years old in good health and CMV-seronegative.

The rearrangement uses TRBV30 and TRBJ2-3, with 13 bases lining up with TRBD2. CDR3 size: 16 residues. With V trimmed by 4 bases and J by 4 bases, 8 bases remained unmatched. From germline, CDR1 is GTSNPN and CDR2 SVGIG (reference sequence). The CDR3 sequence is CAWTGLAGMLADTQYF. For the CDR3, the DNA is TGTGCCTGGACGGGACTAGCGGGAATGTTGGCAGATACGCAGTATTTT. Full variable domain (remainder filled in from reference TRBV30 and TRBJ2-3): SQTIHQWPATLVQPVGSPLSLECTVEGTSNPNLYWYRQAAGRGLQLLFYSVGIGQISSEVPQNLSASRPQDRQFILSSKKLLLSDSGFYLCAWTGLAGMLADTQYFGPGTRLTVL.

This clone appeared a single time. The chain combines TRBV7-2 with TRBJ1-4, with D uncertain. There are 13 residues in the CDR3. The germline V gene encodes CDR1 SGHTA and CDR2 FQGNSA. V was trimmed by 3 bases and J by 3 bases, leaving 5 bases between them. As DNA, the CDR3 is TGTGCCAGCAGCTTTAGCCCTAATGAAAAACTGTTTTTT. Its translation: CASSFSPNEKLFF.

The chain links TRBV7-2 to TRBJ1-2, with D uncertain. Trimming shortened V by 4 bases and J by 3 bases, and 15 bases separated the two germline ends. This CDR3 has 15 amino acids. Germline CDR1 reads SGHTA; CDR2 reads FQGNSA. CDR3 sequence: CASSSNRQTYYGYTF. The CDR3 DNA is TGTGCCAGCAGCTCCAACCGACAAACCTACTATGGCTACACCTTC. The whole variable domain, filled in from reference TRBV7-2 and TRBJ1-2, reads GAGVSQSPSNKVTEKGKDVELRCDPISGHTALYWYRQSLGQGLEFLIYFQGNSAPDKSGLPSDRFSAERTGGSVSTLTIQRTQQEDSAVYLCASSSNRQTYYGYTFGSGTRLTVV.

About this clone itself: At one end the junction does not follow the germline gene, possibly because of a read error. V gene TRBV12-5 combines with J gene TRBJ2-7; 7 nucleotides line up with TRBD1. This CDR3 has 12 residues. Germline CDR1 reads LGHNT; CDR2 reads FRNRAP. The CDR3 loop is CASGPGQLNSDF. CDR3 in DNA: TGTGCTAGTGGCCCGGGACAGCTGAATTCGGACTTC.

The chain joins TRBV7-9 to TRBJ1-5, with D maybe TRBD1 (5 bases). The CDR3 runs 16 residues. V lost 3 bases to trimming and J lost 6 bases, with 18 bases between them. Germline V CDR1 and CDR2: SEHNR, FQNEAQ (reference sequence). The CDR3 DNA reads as TGTGCCAGCAGCTTTTTTCGGCCAGGGTTTTCTCAGCCCCAGCATTTT. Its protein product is CASSFFRPGFSQPQHF.

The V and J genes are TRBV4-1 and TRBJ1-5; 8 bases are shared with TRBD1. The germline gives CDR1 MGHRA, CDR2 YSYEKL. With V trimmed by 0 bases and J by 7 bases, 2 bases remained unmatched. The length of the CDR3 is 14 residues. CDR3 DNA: TGCGCCAGCAGCCAAGAGACAGGGGCACAGCCCCAGCATTTT. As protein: CASSQETGAQPQHF.

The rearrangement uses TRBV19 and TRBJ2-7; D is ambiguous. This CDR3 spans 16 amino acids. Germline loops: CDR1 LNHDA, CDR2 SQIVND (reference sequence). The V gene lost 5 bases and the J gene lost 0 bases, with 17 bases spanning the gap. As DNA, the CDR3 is TGTGCCAGTAGTCCCAGAGGCAACCCGACCTCCTACGAGCAGTACTTC. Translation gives CASSPRGNPTSYEQYF.

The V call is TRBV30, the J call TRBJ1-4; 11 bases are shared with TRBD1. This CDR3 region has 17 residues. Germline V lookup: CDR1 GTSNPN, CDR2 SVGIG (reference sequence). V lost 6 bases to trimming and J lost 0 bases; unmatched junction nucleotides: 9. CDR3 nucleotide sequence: TGTGCCTGCCCCGGACAGGGGGCGCGGGCAACTAATGAAAAACTGTTTTTT. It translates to CACPGQGARATNEKLFF.

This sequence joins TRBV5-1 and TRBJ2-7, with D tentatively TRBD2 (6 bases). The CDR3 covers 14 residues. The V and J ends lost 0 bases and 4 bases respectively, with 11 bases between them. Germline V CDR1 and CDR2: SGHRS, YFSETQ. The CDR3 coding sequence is TGCGCCAGCAGCTTGGGGCGGGGACCTTACGAGCAGTACTTC. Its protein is CASSLGRGPYEQYF.

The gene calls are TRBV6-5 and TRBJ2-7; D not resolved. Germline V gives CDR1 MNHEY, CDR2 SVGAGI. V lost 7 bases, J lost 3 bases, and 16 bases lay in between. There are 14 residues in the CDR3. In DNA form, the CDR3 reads TGTGCCAGCAATGTTACAGTTACCGACTACGAGCAGTACTTC. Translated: CASNVTVTDYEQYF.

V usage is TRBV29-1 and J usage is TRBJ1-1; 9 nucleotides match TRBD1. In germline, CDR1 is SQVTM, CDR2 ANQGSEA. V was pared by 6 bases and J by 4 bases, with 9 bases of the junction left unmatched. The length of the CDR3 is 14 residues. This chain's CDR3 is CSVVTGGSGTEAFF. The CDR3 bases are TGCAGCGTAGTCACAGGGGGCAGCGGCACTGAAGCTTTCTTT.

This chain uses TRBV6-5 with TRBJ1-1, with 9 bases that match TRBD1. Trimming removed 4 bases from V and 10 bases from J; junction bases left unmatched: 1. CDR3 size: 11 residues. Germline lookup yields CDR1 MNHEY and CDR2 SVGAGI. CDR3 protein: CASSSTGGAFF. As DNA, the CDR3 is TGTGCCAGCAGTTCGACAGGGGGAGCTTTCTTT.

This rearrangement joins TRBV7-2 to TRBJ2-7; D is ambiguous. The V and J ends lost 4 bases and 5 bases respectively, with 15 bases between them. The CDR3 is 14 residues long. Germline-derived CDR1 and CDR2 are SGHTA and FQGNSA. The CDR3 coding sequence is TGTGCCAGCAGCTCGGGTTATAATTGGGACGAGCAGTACTTC. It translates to CASSSGYNWDEQYF.

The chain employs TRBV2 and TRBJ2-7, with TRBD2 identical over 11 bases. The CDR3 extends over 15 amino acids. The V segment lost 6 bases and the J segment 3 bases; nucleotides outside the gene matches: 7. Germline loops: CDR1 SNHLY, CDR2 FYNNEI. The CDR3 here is CASRPTSGSGYEQYF. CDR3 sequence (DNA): TGTGCCAGCAGACCTACTAGCGGGAGTGGCTACGAGCAGTACTTC.

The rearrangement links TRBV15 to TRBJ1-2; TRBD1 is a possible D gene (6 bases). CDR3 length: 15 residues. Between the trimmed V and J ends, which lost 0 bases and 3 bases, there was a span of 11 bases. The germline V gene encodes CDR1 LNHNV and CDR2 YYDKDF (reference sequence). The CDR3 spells CATSRDQGRDYGYTF. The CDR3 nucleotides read TGTGCCACCAGCAGAGATCAGGGGCGGGACTATGGCTACACCTTC.

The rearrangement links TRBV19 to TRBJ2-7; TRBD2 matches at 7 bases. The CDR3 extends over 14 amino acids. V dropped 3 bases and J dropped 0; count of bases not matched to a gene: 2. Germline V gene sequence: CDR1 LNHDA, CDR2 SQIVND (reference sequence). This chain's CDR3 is CASSMGGSSYEQYF. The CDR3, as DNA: TGTGCCAGTAGTATGGGGGGGAGCTCCTACGAGCAGTACTTC.